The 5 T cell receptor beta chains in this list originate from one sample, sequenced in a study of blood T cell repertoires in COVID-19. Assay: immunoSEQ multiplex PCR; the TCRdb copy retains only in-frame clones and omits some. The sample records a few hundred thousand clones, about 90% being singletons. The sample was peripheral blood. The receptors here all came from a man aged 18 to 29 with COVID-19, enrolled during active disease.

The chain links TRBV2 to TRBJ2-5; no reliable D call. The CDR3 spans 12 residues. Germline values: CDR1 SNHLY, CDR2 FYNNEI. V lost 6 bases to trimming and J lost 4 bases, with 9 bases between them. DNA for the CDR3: TGTGCCAGCAGGATGAGTCGAGAGACCCAGTACTTC. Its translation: CASRMSRETQYF.

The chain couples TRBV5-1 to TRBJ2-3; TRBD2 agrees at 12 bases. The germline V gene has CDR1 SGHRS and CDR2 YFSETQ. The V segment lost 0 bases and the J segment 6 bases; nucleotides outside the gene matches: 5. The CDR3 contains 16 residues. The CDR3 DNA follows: TGCGCCAGCAGCTTGGAGACTAGCGGGGGAGGGGATACGCAGTATTTT. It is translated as CASSLETSGGGDTQYF.

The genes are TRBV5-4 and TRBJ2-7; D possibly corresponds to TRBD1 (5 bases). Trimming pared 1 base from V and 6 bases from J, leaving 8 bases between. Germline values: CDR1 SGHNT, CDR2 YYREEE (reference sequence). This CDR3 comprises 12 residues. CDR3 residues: CASSLLGVEQYF. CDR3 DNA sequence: TGTGCCAGCAGCTTGTTAGGGGTCGAGCAGTACTTC.

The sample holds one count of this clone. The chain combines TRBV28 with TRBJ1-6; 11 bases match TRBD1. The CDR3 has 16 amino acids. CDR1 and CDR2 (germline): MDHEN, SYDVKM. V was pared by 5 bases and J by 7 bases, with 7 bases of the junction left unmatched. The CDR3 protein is CASSVRTGGTNSPLHF. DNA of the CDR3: TGTGCCAGCAGTGTAAGGACAGGGGGCACAAATTCACCCCTCCACTTT.

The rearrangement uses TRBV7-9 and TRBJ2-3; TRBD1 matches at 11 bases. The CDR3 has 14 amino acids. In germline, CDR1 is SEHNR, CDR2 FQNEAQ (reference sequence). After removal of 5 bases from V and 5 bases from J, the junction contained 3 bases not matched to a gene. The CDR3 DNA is TGTGCCAGCAGCGTCGGGACAGGGGGAGATACGCAGTATTTT. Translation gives CASSVGTGGDTQYF.